This T cell receptor (beta chain) was retrieved from a study of shared clonotypes between healthy human individuals. Study context: Every donor yielded three CD4 naive, three CD4 memory, two CD8 naive and one CD8 memory plate. Study conclusions and caveats: Collection of samples was limited to blood; tissue repertoires likely differ.

The V end lost 6 bases, the J end lost 1 base, and 12 bases lay between the germline ends. The CDR3 is made up of 15 amino acids. CDR1 and CDR2 (germline): MNHNY, SVGAGI (reference sequence). CD8 cells regarded as naive lacked CD45RO, were positively chosen for CCR7, and omitted terminally differentiated effector memory CD45RA+ cells. Per the original methods: Because ImmunoSEQ provided only junction sequences with no quality scores, the filtering differed. Data came from immunoSEQ multiplex PCR; TCRdb stores just in-frame clones and leaves some out. V and J calls and clone size are as listed in that table; D and trimming were resolved from the DNA. Seen here are approximately 720,000 clones, 92% observed once, and the top ten hold about 24%. On this clone: Antigen: not known.

The chain links TRBV6-6 to TRBJ1-4; D is possibly TRBD1 (6 bases). Material for sequencing was naive CD8+ T cells sorted from blood. The source of this sequence is a young man in good health. Here the CDR3 reads CASRLTGLTNEKLFF. The CDR3 nucleotides read TGTGCCAGCAGACTCACAGGGTTAACTAATGAAAAACTGTTTTTT.